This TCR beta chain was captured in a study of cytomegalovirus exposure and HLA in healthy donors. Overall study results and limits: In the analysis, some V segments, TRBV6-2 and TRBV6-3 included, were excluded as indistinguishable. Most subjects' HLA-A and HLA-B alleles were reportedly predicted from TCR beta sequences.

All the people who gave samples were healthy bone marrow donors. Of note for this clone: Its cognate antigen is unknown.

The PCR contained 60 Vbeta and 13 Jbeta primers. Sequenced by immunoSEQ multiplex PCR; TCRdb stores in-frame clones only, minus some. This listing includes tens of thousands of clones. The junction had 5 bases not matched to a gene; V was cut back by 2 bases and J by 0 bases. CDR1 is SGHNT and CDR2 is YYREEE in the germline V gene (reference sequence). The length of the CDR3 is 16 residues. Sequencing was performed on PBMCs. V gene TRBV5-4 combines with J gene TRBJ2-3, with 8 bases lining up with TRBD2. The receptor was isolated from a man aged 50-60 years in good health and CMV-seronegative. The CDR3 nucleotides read TGTGCCAGCAGCTTAGGACTAGCTCCTAGCACAGATACGCAGTATTTT. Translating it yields CASSLGLAPSTDTQYF.